These T cell receptor beta chains were read from a single sample in a study of molecular identifiers for immune sequencing clone quantification. TCRdb re-derived calls from the PCR reads in MiXCR, one entry per CDR3 protein. The table lists 70,000 to 95,000 distinct CDR3 sequences, 15% to 20% of them singletons, with around 0.8% in the top ten. The sequenced sample consisted of naive CD8+ T cells from blood, with Jurkat cell RNA spiked in. Receptors originate from a human donor in good health. Some libraries in this study had Jurkat cell RNA spiked in. Each CDR3 is given with its conserved first and last residue. Each record gives: clone size, J gene, V gene, D gene, CDR3 protein, CDR3 DNA. A D gene is named only where the DNA matches it firmly. The size entry is marked missing in some rows and otherwise reads once, few, many or a size class.

size: many
J: TRBJ2-1
V: TRBV7-9
D: -
CDR3: CASSLVEYTHEQFF
DNA: TGTGCCAGCAGCTTAGTAGAATATACCCATGAGCAGTTCTTC

size: many
J: TRBJ2-2
V: TRBV28
D: -
CDR3: CASSFSETTGELFF
DNA: TGTGCCAGCAGTTTCTCGGAAACCACCGGGGAGCTGTTTTTT

size: many
J: TRBJ2-1
V: TRBV4-1
D: TRBD2
CDR3: CASSQGAGGHEQFF
DNA: TGCGCCAGCAGCCAAGGGGCGGGGGGGCATGAGCAGTTCTTC

size: many
J: TRBJ2-7
V: TRBV28
D: TRBD2
CDR3: CASTKGLAYSYEQYF
DNA: TGTGCCAGCACCAAAGGACTAGCCTACTCCTACGAGCAGTACTTC

size: many
J: TRBJ2-5
V: TRBV27
D: -
CDR3: CASSLSPRIQETQYF
DNA: TGTGCCAGCAGTTTATCACCCAGGATCCAAGAGACCCAGTACTTC

size: many
J: TRBJ2-4
V: TRBV7-2
D: -
CDR3: CASSQGGGSKNIQYF
DNA: TGTGCCAGCAGCCAGGGGGGGGGGAGCAAAAACATTCAGTACTTC

size: many
J: TRBJ1-4
V: TRBV12-3/TRBV12-4
D: -
CDR3: CASSDGLSNEKLFF
DNA: TGTGCCAGCAGTGACGGACTGAGTAATGAAAAACTGTTTTTT

size: -
J: TRBJ1-1
V: TRBV13
D: -
CDR3: CASSFFTGPMNTEAFF
DNA: TGTGCCAGCAGCTTTTTCACGGGACCGATGAACACTGAAGCTTTCTTT

size: many
J: TRBJ1-5
V: TRBV12-3/TRBV12-4
D: -
CDR3: CASSPSRGAQPQHF
DNA: TGTGCCAGCAGTCCCTCCCGGGGCGCGCAGCCCCAGCATTTT

size: -
J: TRBJ1-1
V: TRBV3-2
D: -
CDR3: CASSQERRENTEAFF
DNA: TGTGCCAGCAGCCAGGAAAGACGGGAGAACACTGAAGCTTTCTTT

size: many
J: TRBJ1-1
V: TRBV20-1
D: TRBD1
CDR3: CSASTGVNTEAFF
DNA: TGCAGTGCTAGTACAGGGGTAAACACTGAAGCTTTCTTT

size: many
J: TRBJ2-2
V: TRBV7-9
D: TRBD2
CDR3: CASSVSGANTGELFF
DNA: TGTGCCAGCAGCGTTAGCGGGGCCAACACCGGGGAGCTGTTTTTT

size: few
J: TRBJ1-1
V: TRBV19
D: -
CDR3: CASSITKNTEAFF
DNA: TGTGCCAGTAGTATAACAAAGAACACTGAAGCTTTCTTT

size: many
J: TRBJ2-1
V: TRBV4-1
D: -
CDR3: CASSQNGYNEQFF
DNA: TGCGCCAGCAGCCAAAACGGATACAATGAGCAGTTCTTC

size: few
J: TRBJ2-7
V: TRBV27
D: TRBD1
CDR3: CASSFQSRGLNYEQYF
DNA: TGTGCCAGCAGTTTCCAGTCGAGGGGGCTCAACTACGAGCAGTACTTC

size: many
J: TRBJ2-7
V: TRBV20-1
D: TRBD2
CDR3: CSARELAEYEQYF
DNA: TGCAGTGCTAGGGAACTAGCGGAGTACGAGCAGTACTTC

size: many
J: TRBJ2-5
V: TRBV5-1
D: -
CDR3: CASSLGAWGTQYF
DNA: TGCGCCAGCAGCTTGGGGGCATGGGGGACCCAGTACTTC

size: many
J: TRBJ2-7
V: TRBV30
D: TRBD1
CDR3: CAWSAGQGYEQYF
DNA: TGTGCCTGGAGCGCTGGACAGGGCTACGAGCAGTACTTC

size: -
J: TRBJ2-1
V: TRBV11-2
D: -
CDR3: CASSLQMGYNEQFF
DNA: TGTGCCAGCAGCTTACAAATGGGGTACAATGAGCAGTTCTTC

size: few
J: TRBJ2-6
V: TRBV4-1
D: -
CDR3: CASSQAATGAGANVLTF
DNA: TGCGCCAGCAGCCAAGCGGCCACGGGGGCTGGGGCCAACGTCCTGACTTTC

size: many
J: TRBJ2-7
V: TRBV27
D: -
CDR3: CASSGEQGQYF
DNA: TGTGCCAGCAGTGGTGAGCAGGGGCAGTACTTC

size: -
J: TRBJ1-5
V: TRBV4-1
D: -
CDR3: CASSQDHPGDYSNQPQHF
DNA: TGCGCCAGCAGCCAAGATCATCCAGGTGATTATAGCAATCAGCCCCAGCATTTT

size: few
J: TRBJ1-5
V: TRBV12-3/TRBV12-4
D: -
CDR3: CASSFGVSEDDQPQHF
DNA: TGTGCCAGCAGTTTCGGTGTCTCGGAGGACGATCAGCCCCAGCATTTT

size: many
J: TRBJ2-6
V: TRBV4-3
D: TRBD1
CDR3: CASSQGTGYTGANVLTF
DNA: TGCGCCAGCAGCCAAGGGACAGGGTATACTGGGGCCAACGTCCTGACTTTC

size: many
J: TRBJ1-1
V: TRBV27
D: TRBD1
CDR3: CASSPGGPNTEAFF
DNA: TGTGCCAGCAGCCCAGGGGGACCGAACACTGAAGCTTTCTTT

size: many
J: TRBJ1-1
V: TRBV2
D: -
CDR3: CASTDEKGTEAFF
DNA: TGTGCCAGCACCGACGAGAAAGGGACTGAAGCTTTCTTT

size: many
J: TRBJ2-7
V: TRBV29-1
D: -
CDR3: CSVFTPGLDHEQYF
DNA: TGCAGCGTCTTCACTCCGGGACTGGATCACGAGCAGTACTTC

size: -
J: TRBJ2-7
V: TRBV7-9
D: TRBD1
CDR3: CAGSSGTGGIHEQYF
DNA: TGTGCCGGCAGCTCAGGGACAGGGGGCATCCACGAGCAGTACTTC

size: many
J: TRBJ2-3
V: TRBV9
D: -
CDR3: CASSVADYSTDTQYF
DNA: TGTGCCAGCAGCGTAGCGGATTATAGCACAGATACGCAGTATTTT

size: -
J: TRBJ1-2
V: TRBV4-1
D: TRBD1
CDR3: CASSPRTGGVYGYTF
DNA: TGCGCCAGCAGCCCGAGGACAGGGGGCGTCTATGGCTACACCTTC

size: many
J: TRBJ1-5
V: TRBV5-6
D: -
CDR3: CASSSSGVDQPQHF
DNA: TGTGCCAGCAGCTCGAGTGGAGTAGATCAGCCCCAGCATTTT

size: many
J: TRBJ2-7
V: TRBV7-9
D: -
CDR3: CASSYQGNPYEQYF
DNA: TGTGCCAGCAGCTACCAGGGAAACCCCTACGAGCAGTACTTC

size: many
J: TRBJ2-3
V: TRBV4-3
D: TRBD2
CDR3: CASSQDSASGGPSTDTQYF
DNA: TGCGCCAGCAGCCAAGATTCGGCTAGCGGGGGGCCGAGCACAGATACGCAGTATTTT

size: many
J: TRBJ1-4
V: TRBV4-3
D: -
CDR3: CASSQDIRIATNEKLFF
DNA: TGCGCCAGCAGCCAAGATATCCGGATTGCAACTAATGAAAAACTGTTTTTT

size: many
J: TRBJ2-5
V: TRBV11-2
D: TRBD2
CDR3: CASSPGLAGRETQYF
DNA: TGTGCCAGCAGCCCGGGACTAGCGGGGAGAGAGACCCAGTACTTC